The 28 T cell receptor beta chains listed next were all sequenced from one sample in a study of blood T cell repertoires in COVID-19. Assay used: immunoSEQ multiplex PCR; TCRdb lists only in-frame clones, some missing. The sample lists around 220,000 clones; approximately 79% were seen once. The sequenced material came from peripheral blood. All receptors derive from a woman older than 75 with active or convalescent COVID-19.

The V call is TRBV5-1, the J call TRBJ1-2; 8 nucleotides match TRBD1. V was pared by 5 bases and J by 5 bases, with 8 bases of the junction left unmatched. CDR3 length: 14 residues. Germline CDR1 reads SGHRS; CDR2 reads YFSETQ. CDR3 amino acids: CASRGQGAEYGYTF. In DNA, the CDR3 is TGCGCCAGCAGAGGCCAGGGGGCCGAATATGGCTACACCTTC.

The V call is TRBV4-1, the J call TRBJ1-2, with D possibly being TRBD1 (5 bases). Germline V gives CDR1 MGHRA, CDR2 YSYEKL. The CDR3 sequence is 15 residues long. The V end was cut by 1 base, the J end by 4 bases, with 13 bases between. The CDR3 DNA follows: TGCGCCAGCAGCCAAGCCCAAACAGGCTTCTATGGCTACACCTTC. Protein: CASSQAQTGFYGYTF.

The chain recombines TRBV5-1 with TRBJ1-6; 7 positions agree with TRBD1. The V and J ends lost 6 bases and 0 bases, in that order; junction bases with no gene match: 3. This CDR3 contains 15 residues. Germline values: CDR1 SGHRS, CDR2 YFSETQ. The CDR3 loop reads CASTDRSSYNSPLHF. The CDR3 DNA sequence: TGCGCCAGCACGGACAGGAGCTCCTATAATTCACCCCTCCACTTT.

The J gene is TRBJ2-1, the V gene TRBV10-3, with 12 bases that match TRBD1. The V gene's germline CDR1 is ENHRY and CDR2 SYGVKD. The CDR3 is 16 amino acids. V shed 3 bases, J shed 5 bases, and the junction held 5 bases outside the gene matches. This CDR3 is CAISEGTGGLDNEQFF. In nucleotides, the CDR3 is TGTGCCATCAGTGAAGGGACAGGGGGCCTGGACAATGAGCAGTTCTTC.

The CDR3 protein is CASSTTEFNQPQHF. DNA for the CDR3: TGTGCCAGTAGTACGACAGAATTCAATCAGCCCCAGCATTTT. The J gene is TRBJ1-5, the V gene TRBV19, with a weak D call TRBD1 (5 bases). The germline CDR1 and CDR2 sequences are LNHDA and SQIVND (reference sequence). V lost 4 bases, J lost 3 bases, and 10 bases lay in between. The CDR3 has 14 amino acids.

The rearrangement uses TRBV29-1 and TRBJ1-1; 7 bases agree with TRBD1. This CDR3 spans 13 amino acids. Germline V gives CDR1 SQVTM, CDR2 ANQGSEA. V lost 7 bases, J lost 0 bases, and 5 bases stayed unmatched. The CDR3: CSAAGQMNTEAFF. For the CDR3, the DNA is TGCAGCGCCGCGGGACAGATGAACACTGAAGCTTTCTTT.

This chain links TRBV5-6 with TRBJ2-3; no firm D call. The CDR3 consists of 15 residues. V was pared by 4 bases and J by 1 base, with 13 bases between. Germline V gene data show CDR1 as SGHDT and CDR2 as YYEEEE. The CDR3 spells CASSLAGPGTDTQYF. Written as DNA, the CDR3 is TGTGCCAGCAGCCTGGCCGGTCCGGGCACAGATACGCAGTATTTT.

This chain uses TRBV19 with TRBJ1-5; D may be TRBD1 (5 bases). Germline CDR1 reads LNHDA; CDR2 reads SQIVND (reference sequence). Trimming left V 5 bases short and J 0 bases short, with 14 bases between. CDR3 length: 16 amino acids. DNA for the CDR3: TGTGCCAGTAGTGCCCGGGGGGGGGTTAGCAATCAGCCCCAGCATTTT. It translates to CASSARGGVSNQPQHF.

This chain links TRBV5-4 with TRBJ2-5; TRBD2 matches at 8 bases. Germline CDR1 SGHNT, CDR2 YYREEE (reference sequence). The CDR3 has 15 residues. V was clipped by 2 bases and J by 2 bases; unmatched bases: 5. The CDR3 DNA is TGTGCCAGCAGCTTTGCTAGCGGGTTACAAGAGACCCAGTACTTC. This codes for CASSFASGLQETQYF. Variable domain in full (rest from reference TRBV5-4 and TRBJ2-5): ETGVTQSPTHLIKTRGQQVTLRCSSQSGHNTVSWYQQALGQGPQFIFQYYREEENGRGNFPPRFSGLQFPNYSSELNVNALELDDSALYLCASSFASGLQETQYFGPGTRLLVL.

This clone was recorded only once. V and J are TRBV29-1 and TRBJ1-2; D is ambiguous. The V gene lost 4 bases and the J gene lost 2 bases, with 8 bases spanning the gap. Germline V gene lookup returns CDR1 SQVTM and CDR2 ANQGSEA. The CDR3 is made up of 12 amino acids. The CDR3 nucleotides are TGCAGCGTTGTTGCGGAAAACTATGGCTACACCTTC. Amino acids: CSVVAENYGYTF. Combining the CDR3 with reference TRBV29-1 and TRBJ1-2 gives the whole variable domain SAVISQKPSRDICQRGTSLTIQCQVDSQVTMMFWYRQQPGQSLTLIATANQGSEATYESGFVIDKFPISRPNLTFSTLTVSNMSPEDSSIYLCSVVAENYGYTFGSGTRLTVV.

This chain links TRBV7-9 with TRBJ1-6; 9 positions agree with TRBD1. Germline lookup yields CDR1 SEHNR and CDR2 FQNEAQ (reference sequence). The CDR3 totals 14 residues. The V segment lost 5 bases and the J segment 9 bases; nucleotides outside the gene matches: 5. The CDR3 sequence: CASSPGQGSSPLHF. The CDR3 nucleotides read TGTGCCAGCAGCCCGGGACAGGGAAGTTCACCCCTCCACTTT.

This clone was observed at least ten times. The rearrangement uses TRBV5-1 and TRBJ2-1; 10 bases fit TRBD2. V was clipped by 1 base and J by 2 bases; unmatched bases: 6. The CDR3 runs to 17 residues. Germline CDR1 SGHRS, CDR2 YFSETQ. The CDR3 DNA reads as TGCGCCAGCAGCTTGTCCCCACTAGCGGGGCCCTACAATGAGCAGTTCTTC. Translating gives CASSLSPLAGPYNEQFF.

The chain carries TRBV9 and TRBJ1-2; D is uncertain. Germline CDR1 SGDLS, CDR2 YYNGEE. This CDR3 is 13 amino acids long. V was pared by 0 bases and J by 3 bases, with 6 bases between. This chain's CDR3 is CASSVELDYGYTF. DNA of the CDR3: TGTGCCAGCAGCGTAGAGCTAGACTATGGCTACACCTTC.

Details on this clone: The same CDR3 can be traced to other DNA sequences in this sample. This chain connects TRBV2 to TRBJ1-2, with D possibly matching TRBD1 (6 bases). From germline, CDR1 is SNHLY and CDR2 FYNNEI. The CDR3 has 13 amino acids. With 6 bases removed from V and 4 bases from J, the gap between germline ends came to 12 bases. The CDR3 DNA reads TGTGCCAGCAGCGAACAGGGTAGCTATGGCTACACCTTC. This gives the protein CASSEQGSYGYTF.

Comments on this clone: The sample carries other DNA sequences with the same CDR3. The rearrangement links TRBV5-1 to TRBJ1-5, with TRBD1 as a possible D gene (6 bases). The V end lost 4 bases, the J end lost 4 bases, and 9 bases lay between the germline ends. The CDR3 length is 13 residues. Germline assignment: CDR1 SGHRS and CDR2 YFSETQ. For the CDR3, the DNA is TGCGCCAGCAGCCTAGGACAGAATCAGCCCCAGCATTTT. Translation gives CASSLGQNQPQHF.

V and J are TRBV7-2 and TRBJ2-3; D is possibly TRBD1 (6 bases). The V gene lost 2 bases and the J gene lost 6 bases, with 24 bases spanning the gap. Germline CDR1 reads SGHTA; CDR2 reads FQGNSA. The CDR3 runs to 18 residues. DNA of the CDR3: TGTGCCAGCAGCTTACTTTCCTATAAGGTGGGGGCTTGGGATACGCAGTATTTT. Its protein product is CASSLLSYKVGAWDTQYF.

This clone was found once. This rearrangement joins TRBV2 to TRBJ1-4; D remains unclear. The germline V and J ends were trimmed by 2 bases and 8 bases, with 9 bases remaining between them. Germline V gene data show CDR1 as SNHLY and CDR2 as FYNNEI. This CDR3 has 13 residues. CDR3 DNA sequence: TGTGCCAGCAGTGAATCGACTTGGGAAAAACTGTTTTTT. It translates to CASSESTWEKLFF. The variable domain in full, completed from reference TRBV2 and TRBJ1-4, reads EPEVTQTPSHQVTQMGQEVILRCVPISNHLYFYWYRQILGQKVEFLVSFYNNEISEKSEIFDDQFSVERPDGSNFTLKIRSTKLEDSAMYFCASSESTWEKLFFGSGTQLSVL.

V and J are TRBV10-3 and TRBJ1-3; no reliable D call. V was pared by 7 bases and J by 0 bases, with 13 bases between. This CDR3 contains 15 residues. Per germline, CDR1 ENHRY and CDR2 SYGVKD. The CDR3 is CAIKASRNSGNTIYF. The DNA of the CDR3 is TGTGCCATCAAAGCCTCTCGAAACTCTGGAAACACCATATATTTT.

This rearrangement joins TRBV5-1 to TRBJ2-5, with TRBD2 identical over 16 bases. The CDR3 runs 17 residues. Germline V gene data show CDR1 as SGHRS and CDR2 as YFSETQ. The V and J ends lost 4 bases and 4 bases, in that order; junction bases with no gene match: 7. The CDR3 bases are TGCGCCAGCAGCCCGGGACTAGCGGGAGGGCCCAGAGAGACCCAGTACTTC. It encodes CASSPGLAGGPRETQYF.

This clone was found once. The chain couples TRBV18 to TRBJ1-5; D is unresolved. The germline V and J ends were trimmed by 3 bases and 6 bases, with 15 bases remaining between them. Germline CDR1 reads KGHSH; CDR2 reads LQKENI. The CDR3 extends over 15 amino acids. For the CDR3, the DNA is TGTGCCAGCTCACCCGGGAGTCCTTCAGGTCAGCCCCAGCATTTT. Encoded protein: CASSPGSPSGQPQHF.

V usage is TRBV28 and J usage is TRBJ1-2, with 8 bases lining up with TRBD1. CDR1 and CDR2 (germline): MDHEN, SYDVKM. The CDR3 has 17 residues. The ends lost 5 bases at V and 0 bases at J; junction bases unmatched: 11. CDR3 sequence: CASSIISGGAANYGYTF. The CDR3, as DNA: TGTGCCAGCAGTATAATCTCAGGGGGCGCAGCTAACTATGGCTACACCTTC.

The chain links TRBV5-4 to TRBJ1-1; 7 bases align to TRBD1. The CDR3 spans 14 residues. The V segment lost 4 bases and the J segment 3 bases; nucleotides outside the gene matches: 6. CDR1 is SGHNT, CDR2 YYREEE, per germline (reference sequence). Here the CDR3 reads CASSVTGPDTEAFF. CDR3 DNA: TGTGCCAGCAGCGTGACAGGGCCTGACACTGAAGCTTTCTTT.

The rearrangement links TRBV27 to TRBJ2-6; TRBD2 might be the D (5 bases). This CDR3 contains 16 residues. V shed 3 bases and J shed 2 bases, with 11 bases lying between them. The germline V gene encodes CDR1 MNHEY and CDR2 SMNVEV (reference sequence). In DNA, the CDR3 is TGTGCCAGCAGTTTTGAGGGTGGTGCTGGGGCCAACGTCCTGACTTTC. As protein: CASSFEGGAGANVLTF.

V and J are TRBV19 and TRBJ1-1; no reliable D call. The CDR3 extends over 13 amino acids. The germline V and J ends were trimmed by 6 bases and 6 bases, with 14 bases remaining between them. Per germline, CDR1 LNHDA and CDR2 SQIVND (reference sequence). The CDR3 DNA sequence: TGTGCCAGTAGGGAGGTCGGAGGTCCTGAAGCTTTCTTT. Translating it yields CASREVGGPEAFF.

The chain couples TRBV27 to TRBJ2-1; D gene ambiguous. The germline CDR1 and CDR2 sequences are MNHEY and SMNVEV (reference sequence). The V and J ends lost 5 bases and 14 bases respectively, with 13 bases between them. The CDR3 is 11 residues long. CDR3 loop: CASSTALREFF. The CDR3 DNA is TGTGCCAGCAGTACGGCCCTCCGGGAGTTCTTC.

The chain recombines TRBV6-5 with TRBJ1-1; no clear D gene. Trimming left V 6 bases short and J 1 base short, with 9 bases between. The CDR3 runs to 13 residues. The V gene's germline CDR1 is MNHEY and CDR2 SVGAGI. DNA of the CDR3: TGTGCCAGCAGATCAGGTGGGAACACTGAAGCTTTCTTT. Amino acids: CASRSGGNTEAFF.

This chain uses TRBV6-5 with TRBJ1-6; the match to TRBD1 covers 7 bases. The germline V gene has CDR1 MNHEY and CDR2 SVGAGI. The J segment lost 10 bases and the V segment lost 5 bases, leaving 11 bases of the junction unmatched. The CDR3 covers 15 residues. CDR3 in amino acids: CASSRADRDLSPLHF. The CDR3 DNA is TGTGCCAGCAGTCGAGCCGACAGGGATTTGTCACCCCTCCACTTT.

The CDR3 coding sequence is TGTGCCAGCACCCCGGCCCGGGGGGTCGGCAATCAGCCCCAGCATTTT. It encodes CASTPARGVGNQPQHF. The genes are TRBV28 and TRBJ1-5, with TRBD1 as a possible D gene (5 bases). In germline, CDR1 is MDHEN, CDR2 SYDVKM. This CDR3 has 16 amino acids. V lost 7 bases, J lost 2 bases, and 18 bases lay in between.